The source of this T cell receptor (beta chain) is a study of T-cell reconstitution after alpha-beta-depleted transplantation in children. The authors prepared the TCRbeta library with unique molecular identifiers. TCRdb independently ran MiXCR on the PCR reads; one entry per CDR3 protein. The table shows around 250,000 distinct CDR3 sequences, with just under 8.5% occurring only once. Study-level findings and limits: Surviving recipient T cells and intrathymic progenitors accounted for some patients' high TCRbeta diversity at day 60.

V shed 8 bases and J shed 2 bases, with 16 bases lying between them. This CDR3 spans 13 amino acids. Germline CDR1 and CDR2: DFQATT and SNEGSKA (reference sequence). Many counts were recorded for this clonotype. Its antigen is currently unknown. Sequencing was performed on PBMCs, mostly from graft donor cells, taken 180 days after TCRalphabeta/CD19-depleted stem cell transplant. This clonotype was obtained from a male patient younger than 18 who had a stem cell transplant for acute lymphoblastic leukemia, so the T cells may come from the graft donor. The rearrangement uses TRBV20-1 and TRBJ2-7; TRBD2 might be the D (7 bases). CDR3 DNA: TGCAGTCCCATGGCGGGGGCGGCCTACGAGCAGTACTTC. This translates into CSPMAGAAYEQYF.